This TCR beta chain is from a study of blood T cell repertoires in COVID-19. Study at large: Samples taken during acute and convalescent COVID-19 were collected in the United States, Italy and Spain. The cDNA or gDNA used as material had been derived from T cells, B-cell-depleted T cells, or PBMCs.

This CDR3 has 13 residues. The ends were cut back, 8 bases at V and 0 bases at J, with 10 bases in the middle. The germline V gene encodes CDR1 SNHLY and CDR2 FYNNEI. Using immunoSEQ multiplex PCR, the repertoire was profiled, and TCRdb retains in-frame clones only, with some absent. The top ten clones hold about 2.2% of a sample with around 300,000 clones, about 86% of them seen once. Sample: peripheral blood. This chain joins TRBV2 and TRBJ1-1; D might be TRBD1 (6 bases). The receptor's source is a woman in her 30s who had recovered from COVID-19. CDR3 sequence (DNA): TGTGCCAGCTACAGGGTTATGAACACTGAAGCTTTCTTT. This sequence encodes CASYRVMNTEAFF.